This T cell receptor (beta chain) was sequenced in a study of CD8 T cells in Susac syndrome. This clonotype has only a few counts. CD8+ and CD4+ T cells taken from blood had their TCR beta sequenced. TEMRA cells were enriched by FACS, while CD8+ and CD4+ T cells were obtained through a negative isolation that was performed magnetically. RNA totalling roughly 0.5 to 1 ug underwent reverse transcription with random hexamers. A multiplex approach, immunoSEQ multiplex PCR, amplified TCR beta CDR3 across 54 Vbeta and 13 Jbeta. TCRdb called the immunoSEQ multiplex PCR reads again in MiXCR, with one record for every CDR3 protein. The sample holds some 120,000 distinct CDR3 sequences, more than 75% seen once. With 5 bases removed from V and 0 bases from J, the gap between germline ends came to 15 bases. Germline V lookup: CDR1 SGHRS, CDR2 YFSETQ. The CDR3 contains 15 residues.

Sequencing was carried out using CD8+ T cells from PBMCs. The TCR originated in a human donor with multiple sclerosis. The rearrangement links TRBV5-1 to TRBJ2-7, with D possibly being TRBD1 (5 bases). CDR3 protein: CASRAGGASSYEQYF. CDR3 bases: TGCGCCAGCAGAGCAGGTGGGGCCAGCTCCTACGAGCAGTACTTC.